A single sample gave rise to the 21 T cell receptor beta chains below, sequenced in a study of HIV-infected patients and healthy controls. MiXCR was run by TCRdb on the 5' RACE reads, yielding one entry per CDR3 protein. The repertoire has some 17,000 distinct CDR3 sequences, 16% of them found once; the top ten carry about 24%. The sequenced material came from CD8+ T cells from blood. Source of these receptors: a human donor in good health.

The chain joins TRBV7-9 to TRBJ2-1; no reliable D call. This CDR3 has 11 amino acids. Trimming removed 5 bases from V and 6 bases from J, with 5 bases in between. From germline, CDR1 is SEHNR and CDR2 FQNEAQ (reference sequence). CDR3: CASSIANEQFF. CDR3 DNA sequence: TGTGCCAGCAGCATCGCCAATGAGCAGTTCTTC.

This clonotype was seen more than once but under ten times. The chain couples TRBV29-1 to TRBJ1-1; no definite D call. Trimming took off 4 bases at V and 5 bases at J, with 8 bases between the two ends. Per the germline V gene, CDR1 is SQVTM and CDR2 is ANQGSEA. The CDR3 loop spans 11 amino acids. The CDR3 here is CSVGPGTEAFF. CDR3 DNA: TGCAGCGTTGGTCCGGGGACTGAAGCTTTCTTT.

In its sample, this clonotype was seen a few times. V and J are TRBV6-4 and TRBJ2-1, with 7 bases lining up with TRBD1. Per germline, CDR1 MRHNA and CDR2 SNTAGT. The CDR3 extends over 13 amino acids. Trimming cost V 5 bases and J 10 bases; bases outside gene matches: 8. The chain's CDR3 is CASSLGEGAEQFF. As DNA, the CDR3 is TGTGCCAGCAGTTTGGGAGAGGGGGCAGAGCAGTTCTTC.

The rearrangement links TRBV14 to TRBJ2-1; D unclear. Trimming removed 0 bases from V and 4 bases from J, with 4 bases in between. Germline V gives CDR1 SGHDN, CDR2 FVKESK. This CDR3 has 13 amino acids. This chain's CDR3 is CASSQDLYNEQFF. The CDR3 nucleotides read TGTGCCAGCAGCCAAGATCTATACAATGAGCAGTTCTTC.

Ten or more counts support this clonotype. This sequence joins TRBV29-1 and TRBJ2-7; TRBD2 matches at 11 bases. The J segment lost 2 bases and the V segment lost 6 bases, leaving 3 bases of the junction unmatched. Germline CDR1 SQVTM, CDR2 ANQGSEA. The CDR3 is 13 residues long. The CDR3 loop reads CSVGTSGTYEQYF. The CDR3 DNA follows: TGCAGCGTCGGGACTAGCGGAACCTACGAGCAGTACTTC.

This clonotype has only a few counts. V and J are TRBV6-2 or TRBV6-3 and TRBJ1-1, with D possibly TRBD1 on 5 matching bases. The CDR3 extends over 13 amino acids. The ends were cut back, 4 bases at V and 5 bases at J, with 11 bases in the middle. The germline V gene encodes CDR1 MNHEY and CDR2 SVGEGT. CDR3 residues: CASSLQGRTEAFF. CDR3 nucleotides: TGTGCCAGCAGTTTGCAGGGACGGACTGAAGCTTTCTTT.

Sample share makes this clonotype medium-sized. The chain couples TRBV28 to TRBJ1-1, with 7 bases matching TRBD1. Germline assignment: CDR1 MDHEN and CDR2 SYDVKM. The V segment lost 6 bases and the J segment 6 bases; nucleotides outside the gene matches: 10. CDR3 size: 14 residues. The CDR3 DNA is TGTGCCAGCAGCCGAGGGGGCTACGGAGCTGAAGCTTTCTTT. It translates to CASSRGGYGAEAFF.

The V call is TRBV12-3 or TRBV12-4, the J call TRBJ2-3; TRBD2 matches at 7 bases. The CDR3 loop spans 17 amino acids. J gave up 0 bases and V 6 bases, and 12 bases lay outside the gene matches. The CDR3 here is CASRSGASGVSTDTQYF. DNA for the CDR3: TGTGCCAGCAGAAGCGGGGCTAGCGGAGTCAGCACAGATACGCAGTATTTT.

A single count supports this clonotype. Being one base from a much bigger clone, this may be a read error. The chain couples TRBV6-2 or TRBV6-3 to TRBJ2-3; 11 bases align to TRBD1. Trimming took 6 bases from V and 4 from J; bases not matched to a gene: 9. The CDR3 has 16 amino acids. Germline V gene sequence: CDR1 MNHEY, CDR2 SVGEGT. This CDR3 reads CASSPGGGQGADTQYF. DNA of the CDR3: TGTGCCAGCAGCCCGGGTGGGGGACAGGGGGCAGATACGCAGTATTTT.

This clonotype was seen ten or more times. The genes are TRBV7-9 and TRBJ2-6; D gene unclear. The CDR3 is 13 amino acids. The germline V and J ends were trimmed by 3 bases and 2 bases, with 2 bases remaining between them. The germline CDR1 and CDR2 sequences are SEHNR and FQNEAQ (reference sequence). The CDR3 spells CASSFPGANVLTF. DNA for the CDR3: TGTGCCAGCAGCTTTCCTGGGGCCAACGTCCTGACTTTC.

This clonotype has a count of ten or more. V usage is TRBV7-9 and J usage is TRBJ1-1; TRBD1 matches at 8 bases. Germline trimming cut 0 bases from V and 3 bases from J; bases unmatched to any gene: 6. There are 16 residues in the CDR3. CDR1 SEHNR and CDR2 FQNEAQ come from the germline V gene (reference sequence). CDR3 sequence (DNA): TGTGCCAGCAGCTTAGCTTCCGGACAGGGCGACACTGAAGCTTTCTTT. This codes for CASSLASGQGDTEAFF. Using reference TRBV7-9 and TRBJ1-1 for the parts outside the CDR3, the full variable domain is DTGVSQNPRHKITKRGQNVTFRCDPISEHNRLYWYRQTLGQGPEFLTYFQNEAQLEKSRLLSDRFSAERPKGSFSTLEIQRTEQGDSAMYLCASSLASGQGDTEAFFGQGTRLTVV.

By share of the sample, this clonotype is medium-sized. The CDR3 nucleotides are TGTGCCAGCTCACCCGGGGCTGGGAACACTGAAGCTTTCTTT. Its protein product is CASSPGAGNTEAFF. The chain joins TRBV18 to TRBJ1-1, with D tentatively TRBD1 (5 bases). This CDR3 comprises 14 residues. Germline lookup yields CDR1 KGHSH and CDR2 LQKENI. V was cut by 3 bases and J by 1 base, with 9 bases left in between.

In its sample, this clonotype was seen many times. The V and J genes are TRBV9 and TRBJ1-5; a possible D gene is TRBD1 (5 bases). Germline CDR1 is SGDLS and CDR2 is YYNGEE. V lost 5 bases and J lost 4, with 10 bases in between. The CDR3 has 13 amino acids. The CDR3 bases are TGTGCCAGCAGTCGGGACTGGAATCAGCCCCAGCATTTT. Its protein product is CASSRDWNQPQHF.

At least ten counts were recorded for this clonotype. The CDR3 coding sequence is TGTGCCAGCAGTTCGACAGGTTTTGCAACTAATGAAAAACTGTTTTTT. It is translated as CASSSTGFATNEKLFF. The chain uses TRBV28 and TRBJ1-4; possibly TRBD1 for D (6 bases). The germline V and J ends were trimmed by 4 bases and 0 bases, with 12 bases remaining between them. Germline CDR1 MDHEN, CDR2 SYDVKM. The CDR3 is 16 residues long.

V usage is TRBV7-3 and J usage is TRBJ2-3; D possibly corresponds to TRBD2 (7 bases). Germline V gene sequence: CDR1 SGHTA, CDR2 FQGTGA. V lost 4 bases and J 2 bases, leaving 13 bases between the germline ends. This CDR3 contains 15 residues. CDR3 sequence (DNA): TGTGCCAGCAGCTCCGAGGGGGGGTCCACAGATACGCAGTATTTT. Translation: CASSSEGGSTDTQYF.

This clonotype appeared a few times. The V gene is TRBV4-3, the J gene TRBJ1-6, with 7 bases identical to TRBD1. V lost 0 bases to trimming and J lost 10 bases; unmatched junction nucleotides: 18. Germline values: CDR1 LGHNA, CDR2 YSLEER. This CDR3 is built from 19 residues. This chain's CDR3 is CASSQESGLDDRVASPLHF. The DNA for the CDR3 is TGCGCCAGCAGCCAAGAATCGGGGTTGGATGACAGGGTAGCGTCACCCCTCCACTTT.

This clonotype was picked up a small number of times. The V and J genes are TRBV6-5 and TRBJ1-1; the match to TRBD1 covers 9 bases. Germline V CDR1 and CDR2: MNHEY, SVGAGI. Unmatched junction bases numbered 9, after V lost 5 bases and J lost 2 bases. CDR3 length: 16 residues. The CDR3 here is CASSLERDRENTEAFF. CDR3 nucleotides: TGTGCCAGCAGTCTAGAACGGGACAGGGAAAACACTGAAGCTTTCTTT.

This clonotype was counted many times. The V call is TRBV6-2 or TRBV6-3, the J call TRBJ1-1; D is uncertain. Per germline, CDR1 MNHEY and CDR2 SVGEGT. V dropped 8 bases and J dropped 5 bases, with 15 bases sitting between them. The CDR3 loop spans 13 amino acids. The CDR3 DNA sequence: TGTGCCAGCGAAAAACAGCTGGGAACTGAAGCTTTCTTT. As protein: CASEKQLGTEAFF.

By its share, this clonotype is medium-sized. The chain recombines TRBV4-3 with TRBJ1-6; no firm D call. This CDR3 comprises 15 residues. The ends were cut back, 5 bases at V and 7 bases at J, with 15 bases in the middle. The germline V gene has CDR1 LGHNA and CDR2 YSLEER. The CDR3 spells CASSSSSRSNSPLHF. In nucleotides, the CDR3 is TGCGCCAGCAGCTCGAGTAGTCGATCGAATTCACCCCTCCACTTT.

This clonotype was counted ten times or more. The V gene is TRBV11-2, the J gene TRBJ2-3; the D is unclear. The ends were cut back, 4 bases at V and 4 bases at J, with 6 bases in the middle. Germline lookup yields CDR1 SGHAT and CDR2 FQNNGV. This CDR3 is 12 amino acids long. CDR3 sequence (DNA): TGTGCCAGCAGCTGGGCGGCAGATACGCAGTATTTT. Its translation: CASSWAADTQYF.

This sequence joins TRBV3-1 and TRBJ2-7; no reliable D call. Germline V gives CDR1 LGHDT, CDR2 YNNKEL (reference sequence). The V and J ends lost 1 base and 4 bases respectively, with 8 bases between them. The CDR3 totals 13 residues. In DNA form, the CDR3 reads TGTGCCAGCAGCCAAGCGACCGGATACGAGCAGTACTTC. Amino acids: CASSQATGYEQYF.